The 11 T cell receptor beta chains below all came from one sample that was sequenced in a study of blood T cells in healthy people across ages. Then a second PCR, running about 7 to 11 cycles, was carried out with a sample-barcoded 5' primer and a J-beta primer mix. TCRdb independently ran MiXCR on the 5' RACE reads; one entry per CDR3 protein. The table includes some 1.1 million distinct CDR3 sequences, less than 45% detected once. Source material: blood. These receptors all come from a man aged 18-30 years in good health.

V and J are TRBV20-1 and TRBJ2-3; the match to TRBD2 covers 10 bases. The J segment lost 1 base and the V segment lost 3 bases, leaving 13 bases of the junction unmatched. Per germline, CDR1 DFQATT and CDR2 SNEGSKA (reference sequence). The CDR3 has 18 residues. The CDR3 loop is CSASEIAGGLLGTDTQYF. The CDR3 bases are TGCAGTGCTAGCGAAATAGCGGGGGGCCTTTTGGGCACAGATACGCAGTATTTT.

CDR3 coding DNA: TGTGCCAGCAGTGAATGGGTTAGTTACGAGCAGTACTTC. Amino acids: CASSEWVSYEQYF. This chain uses TRBV2 with TRBJ2-7; D unresolved. The V gene's germline CDR1 is SNHLY and CDR2 FYNNEI. V shed 2 bases and J shed 4 bases, with 9 bases lying between them. The CDR3 runs to 13 residues. Variable domain in full (rest from reference TRBV2 and TRBJ2-7): EPEVTQTPSHQVTQMGQEVILRCVPISNHLYFYWYRQILGQKVEFLVSFYNNEISEKSEIFDDQFSVERPDGSNFTLKIRSTKLEDSAMYFCASSEWVSYEQYFGPGTRLTVT.

The chain is built from TRBV7-3 and TRBJ2-3, with D unresolved. The CDR3 is 18 residues long. CDR1 SGHTA and CDR2 FQGTGA come from the germline V gene. V shed 1 base and J shed 2 bases, with 19 bases lying between them. The CDR3 DNA reads TGTGCCAGCAGCTTAAATCTTTTGTCCTTAATGCACACAGATACGCAGTATTTT. The encoded protein is CASSLNLLSLMHTDTQYF.

V and J are TRBV2 and TRBJ1-2; D is possibly TRBD1 (5 bases). This CDR3 contains 13 residues. The germline CDR1 and CDR2 sequences are SNHLY and FYNNEI. The V and J ends lost 7 bases and 5 bases respectively, with 14 bases between them. CDR3 nucleotides: TGTGCCAGCACAGAAGGGGAAGGATATGGCTACACCTTC. The encoded protein is CASTEGEGYGYTF.

This clonotype appeared once. A much larger clone lies a single base off, so this may be a read error. V is TRBV28 and J is TRBJ2-3; no clear D gene. V was clipped by 5 bases and J by 5 bases, with 2 bases between them. This CDR3 contains 10 residues. Germline CDR1 MDHEN, CDR2 SYDVKM. Here the CDR3 DNA reads TGTGCCAGCAGTATAGATACGCAGTATTTT. This encodes CASSIDTQYF.

This clonotype was seen a handful of times. This chain connects TRBV6-1 to TRBJ2-5; 14 bases match TRBD2. The CDR3 contains 17 residues. V trimming: 6 bases; J trimming: 11 bases; junction bases outside the gene matches: 17. Germline V gene sequence: CDR1 MNHNS, CDR2 SASEGT. The CDR3 DNA is TGTGCCAGCAGAAGAACCGGGACTAGCGGGAGCTACAATGAGCAGTACTTC. It is translated as CASRRTGTSGSYNEQYF.

Notes on this clonotype: This clone may be a read error of a much larger clone one base away. This chain uses TRBV20-1 with TRBJ2-1, with TRBD2 matching 14 bases. The CDR3 runs 14 residues. In germline, CDR1 is DFQATT, CDR2 SNEGSKA (reference sequence). CDR3 loop: CSARLAGGYKEQFF. Here the CDR3 DNA reads TGCAGTGCCAGACTAGCGGGGGGGTACAAGGAGCAGTTCTTC.

About this clonotype: A much larger clonotype is one base distant, so this may be a read error. The chain recombines TRBV4-3 with TRBJ2-5; D possibly corresponds to TRBD1 (6 bases). Trimming took 6 bases from V and 11 from J, leaving 28 bases between them. Germline CDR1 is LGHNA and CDR2 is YSLEER. The CDR3 covers 16 residues. The CDR3 bases are TGCGCCAGCAGTCATACAAGAATAGGCAGGGACAATGAGCAGTACTTC. The encoded protein is CASSHTRIGRDNEQYF.

The chain is built from TRBV12-3 or TRBV12-4 and TRBJ2-4; D remains ambiguous. The CDR3 totals 15 residues. Trimming took off 6 bases at V and 0 bases at J, with 12 bases between the two ends. DNA for the CDR3: TGTGCCAGCAGGCCTGAGGTACTAGCCAAAAACATTCAGTACTTC. It translates to CASRPEVLAKNIQYF.

This rearrangement joins TRBV6-2 or TRBV6-3 to TRBJ2-1; tentative D call: TRBD2 (5 bases). V was shortened by 6 bases and J by 10 bases, with 28 bases between the two germline ends. This CDR3 contains 17 residues. Germline V CDR1 and CDR2: MNHEY, SVGEGT. This CDR3 is CASRSNPAGTLAYEQFF. DNA for the CDR3: TGTGCCAGCAGATCCAATCCGGCAGGTACTCTAGCTTACGAGCAGTTCTTC.

This chain joins TRBV7-9 and TRBJ1-4; 9 nucleotides agree with TRBD1. This CDR3 contains 12 residues. V dropped 8 bases and J dropped 7; count of bases not matched to a gene: 2. Germline loops: CDR1 SEHNR, CDR2 FQNEAQ (reference sequence). This CDR3 reads CASQTGGEKLFF. DNA of the CDR3: TGTGCCAGCCAGACAGGGGGTGAAAAACTGTTTTTT.